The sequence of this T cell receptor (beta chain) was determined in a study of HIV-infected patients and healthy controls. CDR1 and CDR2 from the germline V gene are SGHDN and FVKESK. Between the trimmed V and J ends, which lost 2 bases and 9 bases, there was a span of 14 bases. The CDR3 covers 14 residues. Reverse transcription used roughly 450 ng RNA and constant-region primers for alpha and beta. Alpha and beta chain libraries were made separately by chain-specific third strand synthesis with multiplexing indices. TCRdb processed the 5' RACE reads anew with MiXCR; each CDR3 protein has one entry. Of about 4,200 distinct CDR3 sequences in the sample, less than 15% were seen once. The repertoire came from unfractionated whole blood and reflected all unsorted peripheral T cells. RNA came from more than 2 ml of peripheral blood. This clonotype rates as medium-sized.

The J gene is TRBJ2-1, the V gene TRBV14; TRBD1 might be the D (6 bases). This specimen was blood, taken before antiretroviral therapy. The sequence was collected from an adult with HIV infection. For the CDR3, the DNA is TGTGCCAGCAGCCAACTCATCGAAGGGGGTGAGCAGTTCTTC. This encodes CASSQLIEGGEQFF.